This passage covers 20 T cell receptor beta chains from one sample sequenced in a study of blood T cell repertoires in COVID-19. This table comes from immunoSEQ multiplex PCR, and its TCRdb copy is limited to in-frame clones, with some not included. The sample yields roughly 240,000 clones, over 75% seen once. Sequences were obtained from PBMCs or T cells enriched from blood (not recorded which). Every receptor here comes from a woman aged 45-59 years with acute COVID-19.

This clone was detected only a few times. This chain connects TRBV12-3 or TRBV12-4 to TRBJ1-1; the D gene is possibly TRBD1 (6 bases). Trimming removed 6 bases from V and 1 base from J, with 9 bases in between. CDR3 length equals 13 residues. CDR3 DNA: TGTGCCAGCAGACGGACAGCGAACACTGAAGCTTTCTTT. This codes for CASRRTANTEAFF.

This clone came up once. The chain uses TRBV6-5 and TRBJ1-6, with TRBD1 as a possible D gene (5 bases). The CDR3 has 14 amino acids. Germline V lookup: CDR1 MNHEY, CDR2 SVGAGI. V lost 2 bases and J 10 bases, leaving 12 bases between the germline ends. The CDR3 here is CASSYTERGSPLHF. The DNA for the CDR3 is TGTGCCAGCAGTTACACCGAGCGGGGGTCACCCCTCCACTTT.

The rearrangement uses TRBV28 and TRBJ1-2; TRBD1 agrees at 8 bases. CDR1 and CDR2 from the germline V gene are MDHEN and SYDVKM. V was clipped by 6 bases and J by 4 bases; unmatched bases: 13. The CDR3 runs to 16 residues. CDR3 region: CASSQFRGTGIYGYTF. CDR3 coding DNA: TGTGCCAGCAGCCAATTTCGCGGGACAGGTATCTATGGCTACACCTTC.

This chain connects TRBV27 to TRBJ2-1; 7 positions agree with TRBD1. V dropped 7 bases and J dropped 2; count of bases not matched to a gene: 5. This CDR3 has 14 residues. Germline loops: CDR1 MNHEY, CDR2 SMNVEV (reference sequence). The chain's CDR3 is CASTQGVAYNEQFF. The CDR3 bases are TGTGCCAGCACGCAGGGGGTAGCCTACAATGAGCAGTTCTTC.

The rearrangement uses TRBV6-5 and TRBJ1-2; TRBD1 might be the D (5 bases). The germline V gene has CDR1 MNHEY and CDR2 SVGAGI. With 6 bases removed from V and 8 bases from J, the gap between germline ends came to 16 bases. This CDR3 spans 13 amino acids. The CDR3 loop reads CASRPQGRWGYTF. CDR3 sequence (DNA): TGTGCCAGCAGACCGCAGGGTCGATGGGGCTACACCTTC.

The CDR3 here is CATETGGSEKLFF. The CDR3 DNA reads TGTGCCACCGAGACAGGTGGTAGTGAAAAACTGTTTTTT. The V and J genes are TRBV7-9 and TRBJ1-4; maybe TRBD1 (6 bases). Trimming shortened V by 10 bases and J by 7 bases, and 16 bases separated the two germline ends. Germline CDR1 reads SEHNR; CDR2 reads FQNEAQ (reference sequence). The CDR3 loop spans 13 amino acids.

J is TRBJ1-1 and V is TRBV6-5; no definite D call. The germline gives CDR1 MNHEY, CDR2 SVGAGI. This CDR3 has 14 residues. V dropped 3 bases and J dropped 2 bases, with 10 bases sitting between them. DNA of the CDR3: TGTGCCAGCAGTTATAGAAATCATAACACTGAAGCTTTCTTT. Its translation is CASSYRNHNTEAFF.

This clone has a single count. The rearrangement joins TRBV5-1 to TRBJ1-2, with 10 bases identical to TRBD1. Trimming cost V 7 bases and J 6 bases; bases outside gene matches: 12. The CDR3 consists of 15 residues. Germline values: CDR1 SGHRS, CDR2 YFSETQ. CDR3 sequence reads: CASHAGDRGIDGYTF. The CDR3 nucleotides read TGCGCCAGCCATGCGGGGGACAGGGGTATCGATGGCTACACCTTC.

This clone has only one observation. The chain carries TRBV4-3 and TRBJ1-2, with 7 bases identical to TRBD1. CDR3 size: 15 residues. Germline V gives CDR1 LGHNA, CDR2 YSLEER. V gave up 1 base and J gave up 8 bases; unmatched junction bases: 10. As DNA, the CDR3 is TGCGCCAGCAGCCAAGTAAAGGGGGCGAGGTACGGCTACACCTTC. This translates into CASSQVKGARYGYTF.

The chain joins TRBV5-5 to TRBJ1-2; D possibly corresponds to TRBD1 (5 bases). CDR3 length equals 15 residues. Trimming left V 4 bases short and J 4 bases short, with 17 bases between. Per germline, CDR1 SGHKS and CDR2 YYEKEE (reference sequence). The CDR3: CASSQPPGVGYGYTF. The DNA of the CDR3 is TGTGCCAGCAGCCAACCCCCGGGGGTTGGCTATGGCTACACCTTC.

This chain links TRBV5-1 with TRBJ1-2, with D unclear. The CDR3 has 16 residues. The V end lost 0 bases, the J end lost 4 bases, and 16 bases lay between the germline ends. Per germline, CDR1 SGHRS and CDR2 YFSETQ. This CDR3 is CASSLVSAGEGYGYTF. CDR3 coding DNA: TGCGCCAGCAGCTTGGTTTCGGCAGGTGAAGGCTATGGCTACACCTTC.

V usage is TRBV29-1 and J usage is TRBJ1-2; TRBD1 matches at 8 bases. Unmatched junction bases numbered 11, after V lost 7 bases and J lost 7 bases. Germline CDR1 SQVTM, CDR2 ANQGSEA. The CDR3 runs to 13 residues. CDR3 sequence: CSASPGTGFGYTF. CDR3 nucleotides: TGCAGCGCATCTCCCGGGACAGGTTTTGGCTACACCTTC.

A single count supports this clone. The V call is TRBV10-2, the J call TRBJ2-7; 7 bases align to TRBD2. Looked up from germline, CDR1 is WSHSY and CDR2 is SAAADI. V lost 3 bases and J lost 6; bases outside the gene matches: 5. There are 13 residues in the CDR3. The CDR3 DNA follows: TGCGCCAGCAGTGATGCGGGGGTTGGCGAGCAGTACTTC. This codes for CASSDAGVGEQYF.

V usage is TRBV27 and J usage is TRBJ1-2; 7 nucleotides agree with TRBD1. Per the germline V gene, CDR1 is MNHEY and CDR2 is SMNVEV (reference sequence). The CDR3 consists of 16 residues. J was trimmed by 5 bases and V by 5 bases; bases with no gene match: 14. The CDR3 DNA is TGTGCCAGCAGTCAGTCGAGCTGGACAGGATCGTATGGCTACACCTTC. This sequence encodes CASSQSSWTGSYGYTF.

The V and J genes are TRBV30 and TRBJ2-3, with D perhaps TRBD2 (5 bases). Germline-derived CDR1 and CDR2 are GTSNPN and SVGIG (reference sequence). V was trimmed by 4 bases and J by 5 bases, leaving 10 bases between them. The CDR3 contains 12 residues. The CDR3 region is CAWKGGGDTQYF. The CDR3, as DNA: TGTGCCTGGAAAGGCGGAGGAGATACGCAGTATTTT.

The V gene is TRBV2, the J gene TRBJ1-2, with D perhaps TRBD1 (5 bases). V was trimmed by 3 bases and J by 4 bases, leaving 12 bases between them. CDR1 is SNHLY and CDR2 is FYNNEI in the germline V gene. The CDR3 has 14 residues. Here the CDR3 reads CASSERRQSYGYTF. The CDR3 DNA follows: TGTGCCAGCAGTGAGAGGAGACAGTCCTATGGCTACACCTTC.

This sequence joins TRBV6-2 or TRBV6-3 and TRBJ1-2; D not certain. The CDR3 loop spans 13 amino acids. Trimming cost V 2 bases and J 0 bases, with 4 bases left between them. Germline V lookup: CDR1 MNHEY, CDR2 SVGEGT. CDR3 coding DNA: TGTGCCAGCAGTTACGACACTAACTATGGCTACACCTTC. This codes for CASSYDTNYGYTF.

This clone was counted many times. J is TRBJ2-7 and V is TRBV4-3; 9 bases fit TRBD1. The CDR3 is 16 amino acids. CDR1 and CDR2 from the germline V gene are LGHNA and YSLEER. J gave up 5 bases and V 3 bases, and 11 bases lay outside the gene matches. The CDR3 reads CASSQQPGTGPDEQYF. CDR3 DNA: TGCGCCAGCAGCCAGCAGCCCGGGACAGGGCCCGACGAGCAGTACTTC.

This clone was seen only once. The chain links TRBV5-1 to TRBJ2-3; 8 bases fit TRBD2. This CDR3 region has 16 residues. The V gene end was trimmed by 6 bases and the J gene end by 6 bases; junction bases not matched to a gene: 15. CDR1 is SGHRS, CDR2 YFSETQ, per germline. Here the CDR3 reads CASTLPGLENADTQYF. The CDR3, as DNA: TGCGCCAGCACGCTTCCGGGACTAGAAAACGCGGATACGCAGTATTTT.

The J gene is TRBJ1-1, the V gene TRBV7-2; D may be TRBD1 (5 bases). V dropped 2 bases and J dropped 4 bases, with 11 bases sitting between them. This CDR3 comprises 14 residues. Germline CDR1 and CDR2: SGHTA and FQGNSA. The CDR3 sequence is CASSLQGSGTEAFF. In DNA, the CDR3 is TGTGCCAGCAGCTTACAGGGTTCCGGCACTGAAGCTTTCTTT. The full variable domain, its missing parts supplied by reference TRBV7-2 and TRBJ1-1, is GAGVSQSPSNKVTEKGKDVELRCDPISGHTALYWYRQSLGQGLEFLIYFQGNSAPDKSGLPSDRFSAERTGGSVSTLTIQRTQQEDSAVYLCASSLQGSGTEAFFGQGTRLTVV.